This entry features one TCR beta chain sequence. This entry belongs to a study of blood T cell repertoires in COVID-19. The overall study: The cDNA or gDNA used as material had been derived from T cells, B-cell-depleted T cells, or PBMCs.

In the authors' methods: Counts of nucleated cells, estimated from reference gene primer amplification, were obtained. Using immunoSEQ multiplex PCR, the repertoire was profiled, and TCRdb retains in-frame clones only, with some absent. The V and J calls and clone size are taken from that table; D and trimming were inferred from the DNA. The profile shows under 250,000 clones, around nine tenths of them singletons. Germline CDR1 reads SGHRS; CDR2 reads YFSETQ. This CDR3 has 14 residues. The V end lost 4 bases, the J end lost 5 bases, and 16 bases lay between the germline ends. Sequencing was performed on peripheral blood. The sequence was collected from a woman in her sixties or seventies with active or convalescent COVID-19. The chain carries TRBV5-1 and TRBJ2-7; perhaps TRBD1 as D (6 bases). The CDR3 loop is CASSLIQGTDEQYF. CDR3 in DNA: TGCGCCAGCAGCCTGATTCAGGGGACCGACGAGCAGTACTTC.